These T cell receptor beta chains were read from a single sample in a study of T cell repertoires in cytomegalovirus infection. TCRdb re-analysed the reads in MiXCR, keeping a single row per CDR3 protein. The data show about a million distinct CDR3 sequences, 30% to 40% seen once. The antigens these receptors bind are not known. The sample in question was cultured CD8+ T cells from PBMCs, obtained from culture after CMV antigen stimulation. Source of these receptors: a human donor in good health (CMV status not recorded). Some clones in this sample may be carry-over from other donors' samples. The CDR3 runs from the conserved cysteine through the conserved F or W. The D gene is left open where the match is weak. Size is omitted from some rows. Given values are once, few, many or a class for expanded clones.

d_gene	abundance	v_gene	j_gene	CDR3nt	CDR3aa
.	.	TRBV9	TRBJ2-5	TGTGCCAGCAGCGTAGACGGAGGAATGAAGACCCAGTACTTC	CASSVDGGMKTQYF
.	.	TRBV7-6	TRBJ2-7	TGTGCCAGCAGCCTCCCTACTATCCCCTACGAGCAGTACTTC	CASSLPTIPYEQYF
.	.	TRBV20-1	TRBJ2-2	TGCAGTGCTAGAGATTCGGCTAGTTCTTACACCGGGGAGCTGTTTTTT	CSARDSASSYTGELFF
TRBD1	.	TRBV27	TRBJ1-4	TGTGCCAGCAGTTTATTAGGACAGGGCACTGAAAAACTGTTTTTT	CASSLLGQGTEKLFF
TRBD1	few	TRBV4-1	TRBJ2-1	TGCGCCAGCAGCCGAACGCAGGGGGCGCGAAATGAGCAGTTCTTC	CASSRTQGARNEQFF
.	few	TRBV7-6	TRBJ2-1	TGTGCCAGCAGCTTAGCCACCTTTAAAACGACAGGATACAATGAGCAGTTCTTC	CASSLATFKTTGYNEQFF
.	many	TRBV7-8	TRBJ2-5	TGTGCCAGCAGCTTAGCACTACAGGCCCTTCGGAAGACCCAGTACTTC	CASSLALQALRKTQYF
TRBD1	.	TRBV29-1	TRBJ2-3	TGCAGCGTCCACAGGGGACGTGGCACAGATACGCAGTATTTT	CSVHRGRGTDTQYF
.	.	TRBV6-1	TRBJ2-3	TGTGCCAGCAGTTACGGAATCTACAGCACAGATACGCAGTATTTT	CASSYGIYSTDTQYF
.	few	TRBV4-1	TRBJ1-5	TGCGCCAGCAGTATTGCACCCCTTAATCAGCCCCAGCATTTT	CASSIAPLNQPQHF
.	.	TRBV28	TRBJ1-5	TGTGCCAGCAGTTTCGGAGGCCAAGAACAGCCCCAGCATTTT	CASSFGGQEQPQHF
TRBD2	.	TRBV18	TRBJ2-5	TGTGCCAGCTCATCGGCGGGGGGTGTGCAAGAGACCCAGTACTTC	CASSSAGGVQETQYF
.	few	TRBV28	TRBJ2-2	TGTGCTACCTCTGGCACCGGGGAGCTGTTTTTT	CATSGTGELFF
.	.	TRBV28	TRBJ2-5	TGTGCCAGCAGTTTAATTGAGGAGACCCAGTACTTC	CASSLIEETQYF
.	.	TRBV20-1	TRBJ1-1	TGCAGTGCTAGAGATAGCGGCAGGACGAACACTGAAGCTTTCTTT	CSARDSGRTNTEAFF
.	.	TRBV12-3/TRBV12-4	TRBJ1-1	TGTGCCAGCAGTTTTCCGGGGGCTCCTTCAGCTTTCTTT	CASSFPGAPSAFF
.	few	TRBV6-1	TRBJ2-1	TGTGCCAGCAGGTATCTCTCTGAGTCCTACAATGAGCAGTTCTTC	CASRYLSESYNEQFF
TRBD2	few	TRBV19	TRBJ2-1	TGTGCCAGTAGTATACTAGCGGCTGACAATGAGCAGTTCTTC	CASSILAADNEQFF
.	.	TRBV5-5	TRBJ1-2	TGTGCCAGCAGCTTTCGGGGCTCCTATGGCTACACCTTC	CASSFRGSYGYTF
.	.	TRBV4-3	TRBJ1-4	TGCGCCAGCAGCCAGGTTGACAGCGAAAATGAAAAACTGTTTTTT	CASSQVDSENEKLFF
.	.	TRBV27	TRBJ2-3	TGTGCCAGCAGTTTATGGGGCCATACGCAGTATTTT	CASSLWGHTQYF
.	.	TRBV2	TRBJ1-3	TGTGCCAGCAGTGAAAGGAGACTCCCTGGAAACACCATATATTTT	CASSERRLPGNTIYF
.	few	TRBV7-9	TRBJ1-1	TGTGCCAGCAGACCTCCGACTGGCAGGGATGAAGCTTTCTTT	CASRPPTGRDEAFF
.	.	TRBV4-1	TRBJ2-1	TGCGCCAGCAGCTTCAGATGGGGGTCGTACGATGAGCAGTTCTTC	CASSFRWGSYDEQFF
.	few	TRBV2	TRBJ2-1	TGTGCCGGCTTACAGGGTCCCTACAATGAGCAGTTCTTC	CAGLQGPYNEQFF
.	.	TRBV25-1	TRBJ1-1	TGTGCCAGCATCGCGGGGGGAACTGAAGCTTTCTTT	CASIAGGTEAFF
.	.	TRBV6-5	TRBJ2-3	TGTGCCAGCAGTTACTCTGGACCTATAGGGGCTAGCACAGATACGCAGTATTTT	CASSYSGPIGASTDTQYF
.	once	TRBV29-1	TRBJ2-5	TGCAGCGCCTTCGGGGGTCAAGAGACCCAGTACTTC	CSAFGGQETQYF
.	.	TRBV4-1	TRBJ2-1	TGCGCCAGCAGCCAAGAATGGGACACCTACAATGAGCAGTTCTTC	CASSQEWDTYNEQFF
.	.	TRBV11-2	TRBJ2-2	TGTGCCAGCAGCGGGACACTTAGGGGGGGGGAGCTGTTTTTT	CASSGTLRGGELFF
TRBD1	few	TRBV6-6	TRBJ1-6	TGTGCCACTGCGGACAGGGTGGGTGGATCACCCCTCCACTTT	CATADRVGGSPLHF
TRBD1	.	TRBV3-1	TRBJ1-1	TGTGCCAGCAGCCAAGATAACGTGAGGACAGGTAACATGAACACTGAAGCTTTCTTT	CASSQDNVRTGNMNTEAFF
.	few	TRBV6-1	TRBJ1-5	TGTGCCAGCAGTTTTACTCGACAGCCCCAGCATTTT	CASSFTRQPQHF
.	.	TRBV5-1	TRBJ2-1	TGCGCCAGCAGCTCCCCTCCGGGGGGCGACTACAATGAGCAGTTCTTC	CASSSPPGGDYNEQFF
.	.	TRBV27	TRBJ2-3	TGTGCCAGCAGTTTGGAAGCGGGTACTCCCCGAGATACGCAGTATTTT	CASSLEAGTPRDTQYF
.	many	TRBV7-2	TRBJ2-5	TGTGCCAGCAGCTTAACGGCGGTCTACGAGACCCAGTACTTC	CASSLTAVYETQYF
TRBD2	.	TRBV7-9	TRBJ2-2	TGTGCCAGCAGCTCTCGCCGGGAGGGCACCGGGGAGCTGTTTTTT	CASSSRREGTGELFF
.	.	TRBV7-6	TRBJ1-4	TGTGCCAGCAGCTTAAGATGGGAAGCGTCTAATGAAAAACTGTTTTTT	CASSLRWEASNEKLFF
.	.	TRBV7-9	TRBJ1-1	TGTGCCAGCAGCCCCCGGGGGGGTGGTGGTGAAGCTTTCTTT	CASSPRGGGGEAFF
.	many	TRBV7-8	TRBJ2-1	TGTGCCAGCAGCTCTCAGGGGTGGTTGAATGAGCAGTTCTTC	CASSSQGWLNEQFF
.	many	TRBV7-9	TRBJ1-1	TGTGCCAGCAGCCTCAAAACCGGGACACAGGACACTGAAGCTTTCTTT	CASSLKTGTQDTEAFF
.	.	TRBV5-4	TRBJ1-1	TGTGCCAGCGGAAGGGGCTCTAATGAAGCTTTCTTT	CASGRGSNEAFF
.	many	TRBV12-3/TRBV12-4	TRBJ2-5	TGTGCCAGCAGCTTAGATCGGGAGACCCAGTACTTC	CASSLDRETQYF
TRBD2	once	TRBV2	TRBJ2-4	TGTGCCAGCACCGGACTAGCTTCCCAACCGGAGGCCAAAAACATTCAGTACTTC	CASTGLASQPEAKNIQYF
TRBD2	few	TRBV10-3	TRBJ2-1	TGTGCCATCAGTGAGTCGACTAGCGGGAGATACAATGAGCAGTTCTTC	CAISESTSGRYNEQFF
.	.	TRBV2	TRBJ1-3	TGTGCCAGCAGGGGGAGGTTCACCATATATTTT	CASRGRFTIYF